Presented here are 32 T cell receptor beta chains from one specimen sequenced in a study of blood T cell repertoires in COVID-19. Some clones are missing from TCRdb's copy, which holds only in-frame ones; the method was immunoSEQ multiplex PCR. The sample shows about 300,000 clones, 70% to 90% of them seen only once. Sequencing was done on a sample of PBMCs or T cells enriched from blood (not recorded which). These receptors all come from a young man who had recovered from COVID-19.

For this clone: Other DNA sequences of this sample code for an identical CDR3. The V call is TRBV5-1, the J call TRBJ1-1; 8 nucleotides match TRBD1. V shed 0 bases and J 3 bases; nucleotides not matched to a gene: 1. This CDR3 spans 14 amino acids. The germline V gene has CDR1 SGHRS and CDR2 YFSETQ. CDR3 loop: CASSLVQGDTEAFF. The CDR3 DNA sequence: TGCGCCAGCAGCTTGGTACAGGGGGACACTGAAGCTTTCTTT.

This clone was observed a single time. The genes are TRBV27 and TRBJ1-4; 8 positions match TRBD1. CDR3 size: 14 residues. Germline-derived CDR1 and CDR2 are MNHEY and SMNVEV (reference sequence). J lost 10 bases, V lost 3 bases, and 7 bases had no gene match. The CDR3 spells CASSFRQDRAKLFF. CDR3 DNA: TGTGCCAGCAGTTTTAGGCAGGACAGGGCAAAACTGTTTTTT. Drawing the rest from reference TRBV27 and TRBJ1-4, the complete variable domain is EAQVTQNPRYLITVTGKKLTVTCSQNMNHEYMSWYRQDPGLGLRQIYYSMNVEVTDKGDVPEGYKVSRKEKRNFPLILESPSPNQTSLYFCASSFRQDRAKLFFGSGTQLSVL.

This chain joins TRBV5-1 and TRBJ1-1, with D possibly being TRBD1 (6 bases). The germline V and J ends were trimmed by 7 bases and 1 base, with 14 bases remaining between them. The CDR3 consists of 14 residues. The germline V gene encodes CDR1 SGHRS and CDR2 YFSETQ. This CDR3 is CASGGHPENTEAFF. CDR3 bases: TGCGCCAGCGGGGGACACCCTGAGAACACTGAAGCTTTCTTT. The whole variable domain, filled in from reference TRBV5-1 and TRBJ1-1, reads KAGVTQTPRYLIKTRGQQVTLSCSPISGHRSVSWYQQTPGQGLQFLFEYFSETQRNKGNFPGRFSGRQFSNSRSEMNVSTLELGDSALYLCASGGHPENTEAFFGQGTRLTVV.

Comments on this clone: At one end, the junction sequence differs from germline, possibly due to a read error. V is TRBV4-3 and J is TRBJ2-7, with D possibly matching TRBD1 (7 bases). The CDR3 is 18 residues long. CDR1 and CDR2 from the germline V gene are LGHNA and YSLEER. CDR3 sequence reads: CASSPQGGSRSKSYEQYF. CDR3 DNA: TGCGCCAGCAGCCCCCAGGGGGGATCTCGGTCTAAGTCCTACGAGCAGTATTTC.

This clone was counted only a few times. The chain has TRBV10-3 and TRBJ1-6, with 7 bases fitting TRBD1. Germline V CDR1 and CDR2: ENHRY, SYGVKD. CDR3 length: 15 residues. Trimming took 1 base from V and 10 from J; bases not matched to a gene: 7. The DNA for the CDR3 is TGTGCCATCAGTGAGTTCGAAGGGGGCGTCTCACCCCTCCACTTT. As protein: CAISEFEGGVSPLHF.

The chain is built from TRBV2 and TRBJ2-1, with D unresolved. The CDR3 is 14 amino acids. Germline-derived CDR1 and CDR2 are SNHLY and FYNNEI. V was shortened by 5 bases and J by 6 bases, with 14 bases between the two germline ends. CDR3 in amino acids: CASSQLSGSNEQFF. The CDR3 DNA follows: TGTGCCAGCAGTCAGTTATCAGGCAGCAATGAGCAGTTCTTC.

The table lists this clone with a count of one. The V and J genes are TRBV2 and TRBJ1-2; D not resolved. The CDR3 is made up of 13 amino acids. Trimming left V 7 bases short and J 6 bases short, with 15 bases between. Germline V lookup: CDR1 SNHLY, CDR2 FYNNEI. The CDR3 reads CASIPQLLDGYTF. The CDR3, as DNA: TGTGCCAGCATCCCCCAGCTTCTAGATGGCTACACCTTC.

This chain uses TRBV7-9 with TRBJ2-5; D gene ambiguous. Per germline, CDR1 SEHNR and CDR2 FQNEAQ (reference sequence). The V and J ends lost 0 bases and 2 bases respectively, with 4 bases between them. CDR3 length equals 13 residues. The CDR3 reads CASSLAEQETQYF. The CDR3 DNA reads as TGTGCCAGCAGCTTAGCGGAGCAAGAGACCCAGTACTTC. Together with reference TRBV7-9 and TRBJ2-5, the CDR3 gives the full variable domain: DTGVSQNPRHKITKRGQNVTFRCDPISEHNRLYWYRQTLGQGPEFLTYFQNEAQLEKSRLLSDRFSAERPKGSFSTLEIQRTEQGDSAMYLCASSLAEQETQYFGPGTRLLVL.

The rearrangement uses TRBV15 and TRBJ2-5; no firm D call. The CDR3 has 17 residues. Trimming removed 0 bases at V and 5 bases at J, with 19 bases between. The germline CDR1 and CDR2 sequences are LNHNV and YYDKDF (reference sequence). The CDR3, as DNA: TGTGCCACCAGCAGAGATCAGGTTGATACCTTCCAGGAGACCCAGTACTTC. It is translated as CATSRDQVDTFQETQYF.

The chain couples TRBV2 to TRBJ2-2; 9 bases match TRBD1. The V segment lost 6 bases and the J segment 5 bases; nucleotides outside the gene matches: 13. CDR1 and CDR2 from the germline V gene are SNHLY and FYNNEI. The CDR3 runs to 17 residues. The CDR3 loop is CASSPTGGRWGTGELFF. CDR3 nucleotide sequence: TGTGCCAGCAGCCCTACAGGGGGCAGATGGGGGACCGGGGAGCTGTTTTTT. Full variable domain (outside the CDR3, taken from reference TRBV2 and TRBJ2-2): EPEVTQTPSHQVTQMGQEVILRCVPISNHLYFYWYRQILGQKVEFLVSFYNNEISEKSEIFDDQFSVERPDGSNFTLKIRSTKLEDSAMYFCASSPTGGRWGTGELFFGEGSRLTVL.

CDR3 in DNA: TGTGCCAGCAGTTCGGGCTACGAGCAGTACTTC. It is translated as CASSSGYEQYF. The V call is TRBV2, the J call TRBJ2-7; D not certain. The V end was cut by 5 bases, the J end by 3 bases, with 5 bases between. Germline V gene data show CDR1 as SNHLY and CDR2 as FYNNEI. The CDR3 spans 11 residues.

This rearrangement joins TRBV12-3 or TRBV12-4 to TRBJ2-7; 9 positions agree with TRBD1. The CDR3 sequence is 13 residues long. J gave up 3 bases and V 6 bases, and 3 bases lay outside the gene matches. The DNA of the CDR3 is TGTGCCAGCAGCCTGACAGGGGGCTACGAGCAGTACTTC. Protein sequence: CASSLTGGYEQYF.

V gene TRBV25-1 combines with J gene TRBJ1-1; 8 bases line up with TRBD1. V dropped 8 bases and J dropped 1; count of bases not matched to a gene: 3. The CDR3 spans 13 residues. Germline V lookup: CDR1 MGHDK, CDR2 SYGVNS. The CDR3 loop reads CASSDRANTEAFF. The DNA of the CDR3 is TGTGCCAGCTCGGACAGGGCGAACACTGAAGCTTTCTTT.

This sequence joins TRBV24-1 and TRBJ2-1, with a possible D match to TRBD1 (5 bases). The germline gives CDR1 KGHDR, CDR2 SFDVKD. The germline V and J ends were trimmed by 4 bases and 3 bases, with 15 bases remaining between them. The CDR3 has 16 amino acids. In DNA form, the CDR3 reads TGTGCCACCAGTGACCCCCTCCAGGGCCGCTACAATGAGCAGTTCTTC. Protein sequence: CATSDPLQGRYNEQFF.

The chain recombines TRBV29-1 with TRBJ1-4, with 10 bases identical to TRBD1. The CDR3 runs 14 residues. The trim removed 4 bases at V and 7 bases at J, leaving 6 bases unmatched. Germline CDR1 reads SQVTM; CDR2 reads ANQGSEA. CDR3 DNA: TGCAGCGTTGCGTCGGGACAGGGGCTTGAAAAACTGTTTTTT. Amino acids: CSVASGQGLEKLFF.

The V gene is TRBV21-1, the J gene TRBJ1-5; the table's D call of TRBD1 was not tested on the DNA. TRBV21-1 is labeled a pseudogene. The CDR3 sequence is 17 residues long. The CDR3 loop reads CASSKAGGKGQDQPQHF. In DNA form, the CDR3 reads TGTGCCAGCAGCAAAGCGGGGGGAAAGGGACAGGATCAGCCCCAGCATTTT.

V is TRBV9 and J is TRBJ2-5; TRBD2 matches at 7 bases. The CDR3 has 15 amino acids. The germline V gene has CDR1 SGDLS and CDR2 YYNGEE. Trimming took 4 bases from V and 5 from J; bases not matched to a gene: 11. DNA of the CDR3: TGTGCCAGCAGCATGAGACTAGCCCCACTGGAGACCCAGTACTTC. The encoded protein is CASSMRLAPLETQYF.

The J gene is TRBJ1-1, the V gene TRBV19; D gene ambiguous. CDR1 and CDR2 (germline): LNHDA, SQIVND (reference sequence). The CDR3 has 14 amino acids. The V end was cut by 4 bases, the J end by 0 bases, with 9 bases between. CDR3 sequence: CASSTTTMNTEAFF. CDR3 bases: TGTGCCAGTAGTACGACTACCATGAACACTGAAGCTTTCTTT.

V is TRBV18 and J is TRBJ1-6; 10 bases map to TRBD1. The V and J ends lost 3 bases and 7 bases, in that order; junction bases with no gene match: 0. Germline-derived CDR1 and CDR2 are KGHSH and LQKENI. The CDR3 contains 14 residues. The CDR3 bases are TGTGCCAGCTCACCGGGACAGGGGAATTCACCCCTCCACTTT. It translates to CASSPGQGNSPLHF.

The count of this clone is one. The CDR3 protein is CASSQGSEGTQYF. The CDR3 DNA reads as TGTGCCAGCAGTCAGGGGTCTGAAGGGACCCAGTACTTC. V gene TRBV12-3 or TRBV12-4 combines with J gene TRBJ2-5, with D possibly being TRBD1 (6 bases). CDR3 length: 13 amino acids. V was shortened by 5 bases and J by 7 bases, with 14 bases between the two germline ends.

The chain is built from TRBV7-8 and TRBJ2-4; 8 bases align to TRBD1. The V gene's germline CDR1 is SGHVS and CDR2 FQNEAQ. This CDR3 has 16 residues. The V and J ends lost 3 bases and 0 bases, in that order; junction bases with no gene match: 4. The DNA of the CDR3 is TGTGCCAGCAGCTTCGACAGGGGTTTAGCCAAAAACATTCAGTACTTC. Protein: CASSFDRGLAKNIQYF.

V and J are TRBV19 and TRBJ1-1; no clear D gene. The CDR3 contains 14 residues. The germline V and J ends were trimmed by 3 bases and 8 bases, with 16 bases remaining between them. Looked up from germline, CDR1 is LNHDA and CDR2 is SQIVND (reference sequence). The CDR3 here is CASSISRGSWEAFF. CDR3 DNA sequence: TGTGCCAGTAGTATTTCTCGGGGATCGTGGGAAGCTTTCTTT.

The chain has TRBV4-3 and TRBJ1-2, with D unclear. Germline loops: CDR1 LGHNA, CDR2 YSLEER. V was pared by 0 bases and J by 8 bases, with 16 bases between. The CDR3 has 15 amino acids. CDR3 bases: TGCGCCAGCAGCCAAGATTTTGGCCACACGGGGGGCTACACCTTC. Amino acids: CASSQDFGHTGGYTF.

The chain joins TRBV11-2 to TRBJ2-7; 7 bases match TRBD1. The V segment lost 5 bases and the J segment 2 bases; nucleotides outside the gene matches: 9. Looked up from germline, CDR1 is SGHAT and CDR2 is FQNNGV. This CDR3 has 15 amino acids. The CDR3 DNA is TGTGCCAGCAGCCACGACAGGGAACGGACCTACGAGCAGTACTTC. Encoded protein: CASSHDRERTYEQYF.

The gene calls are TRBV5-6 and TRBJ1-5; D might be TRBD1 (6 bases). The V end was cut by 5 bases, the J end by 6 bases, with 9 bases between. The germline V gene encodes CDR1 SGHDT and CDR2 YYEEEE. The length of the CDR3 is 12 residues. CDR3 residues: CASSIRGQPQHF. The CDR3, as DNA: TGTGCCAGCAGTATCAGGGGTCAGCCCCAGCATTTT.

This chain joins TRBV30 and TRBJ2-5; the D gene is possibly TRBD1 (6 bases). The CDR3 sequence is 16 residues long. Trimming pared 6 bases from V and 5 bases from J, leaving 25 bases between. Germline values: CDR1 GTSNPN, CDR2 SVGIG (reference sequence). The DNA of the CDR3 is TGTGCCTGCACCATCCCGGGACACGGGAAATTGGAGACCCAGTACTTC. Encoded protein: CACTIPGHGKLETQYF.

The chain joins TRBV14 to TRBJ1-2, with 11 nucleotides matching TRBD1. Unmatched junction bases numbered 9, after V lost 2 bases and J lost 4 bases. The CDR3 has 17 residues. From germline, CDR1 is SGHDN and CDR2 FVKESK. This chain's CDR3 is CASSQLRTGGDGYGYTF. CDR3 nucleotide sequence: TGTGCCAGCAGCCAATTGCGGACAGGGGGCGATGGCTATGGCTACACCTTC.

The chain uses TRBV19 and TRBJ1-6; 8 nucleotides agree with TRBD1. The germline V gene encodes CDR1 LNHDA and CDR2 SQIVND (reference sequence). The CDR3 is 16 residues long. Trimming cost V 6 bases and J 8 bases; bases outside gene matches: 12. DNA of the CDR3: TGTGCCAGTAGATACGGACAGGGTCTCTTGGATTCACCCCTCCACTTT. Amino acid sequence: CASRYGQGLLDSPLHF.

About this clone itself: Other DNA sequences of this sample code for an identical CDR3. The V and J genes are TRBV6-2 or TRBV6-3 and TRBJ1-1, with D perhaps matching TRBD1 (5 bases). Germline-derived CDR1 and CDR2 are MNHEY and SVGEGT. The length of the CDR3 is 11 residues. Trimming cost V 5 bases and J 4 bases, with 5 bases left between them. CDR3 bases: TGTGCCAGCAGTCAGGGCACTGAAGCTTTCTTT. Translation: CASSQGTEAFF.

This clone has only a few counts. This chain links TRBV16 with TRBJ2-1, with D uncertain. The germline V gene encodes CDR1 KGHSY and CDR2 FQNENV. The CDR3 spans 16 residues. The germline V and J ends were trimmed by 2 bases and 3 bases, with 14 bases remaining between them. The DNA of the CDR3 is TGTGCCAGCAGCCAAGTAGGCGGCCTTAACTACAATGAGCAGTTCTTC. Protein product: CASSQVGGLNYNEQFF.

This clone is a singleton in its sample. The V call is TRBV18, the J call TRBJ1-1, with 11 bases lining up with TRBD1. The CDR3 loop spans 13 amino acids. V was clipped by 6 bases and J by 8 bases; unmatched bases: 5. From germline, CDR1 is KGHSH and CDR2 LQKENI. CDR3 in DNA: TGTGCCAGCTCCCGGGACAGGGGGACGGAAGCTTTCTTT. It is translated as CASSRDRGTEAFF.

The chain has TRBV5-1 and TRBJ2-1, with 8 bases that match TRBD2. V dropped 5 bases and J dropped 7; count of bases not matched to a gene: 14. The length of the CDR3 is 16 residues. Germline V gene sequence: CDR1 SGHRS, CDR2 YFSETQ. CDR3 residues: CASSPHDAGGLNEQFF. The CDR3, as DNA: TGCGCCAGCAGTCCCCATGACGCGGGGGGATTAAATGAGCAGTTCTTC. Drawing the rest from reference TRBV5-1 and TRBJ2-1, the complete variable domain is KAGVTQTPRYLIKTRGQQVTLSCSPISGHRSVSWYQQTPGQGLQFLFEYFSETQRNKGNFPGRFSGRQFSNSRSEMNVSTLELGDSALYLCASSPHDAGGLNEQFFGPGTRLTVL.